The rows below give T cell receptor beta chains drawn from one sample of a study of T cells in Graves' hyperthyroidism and ophthalmopathy. TCRdb re-analysed the multiplex PCR reads in MiXCR, keeping a single row per CDR3 protein. The sample carries 250,000 or so distinct CDR3 sequences, just over 14% recorded once. Sample: blood. These receptors all stem from a woman aged 40 to 49 with Graves' hyperthyroidism that later progressed to Graves' ophthalmopathy. CDR3s include the opening cysteine and the closing phenylalanine or tryptophan.

>TRBV18|TRBJ2-2
CASSPRGTANTGELFF
>TRBV5-6|TRBJ1-2
CASSLGSDGYTF
>TRBV20-1|TRBJ2-7
CSARGDEQYF
>TRBV20-1|TRBJ2-4
CNLFAGGRAKNIQYF
>TRBV9|TRBJ2-2
CASSVAGGLRYGELFF
>TRBV2|TRBJ2-3
CASSETGDTQYF
>TRBV27|TRBJ2-7
CASSLSPSGVYERYF
>TRBV7-6|TRBJ2-1
CASINYLNEQFF
>TRBV18|TRBJ2-3
CASSPQGATDTQYF
>TRBV3-1|TRBJ2-5
CASSQTKTVFETQYF
>TRBV30|TRBJ1-5
CAWSDPTGANQPQHF
>TRBV7-9|TRBJ2-7
CASSHDPYEQYF
>TRBV20-1|TRBJ2-7
CSARDEELAGGPMDEQYF
>TRBV6-2/TRBV6-3|TRBJ1-6
CASTQDIFIRTLHF